Listed here are 5 T cell receptor beta chains from one sample, sequenced in a study of metastatic and nonmetastatic thyroid tumors. TCRdb re-called the PCR reads via MiXCR. The sample has 6,500 to 7,000 clones, approximately 32% seen once. All patients reached thyroid surgery having received no treatment beforehand. The specimen was adjacent normal tissue. These TCRs come from a female donor with papillary thyroid cancer or a benign thyroid nodule (not recorded which). Some clones in this sample may be carry-over from other donors' samples.

The sample holds one count of this clone. This sequence joins TRBV4-2 and TRBJ2-5; D not certain. The CDR3 has 13 residues. Germline CDR1 is LGHNA and CDR2 is YNFKEQ. The ends were cut back, 1 base at V and 4 bases at J, with 7 bases in the middle. Here the CDR3 reads CASSQAGTETQYF. The CDR3 nucleotides are TGTGCCAGCAGCCAAGCGGGTACAGAGACCCAGTACTTC.

V is TRBV14 and J is TRBJ2-7; D perhaps matches TRBD2 (5 bases). Germline V lookup: CDR1 SGHDN, CDR2 FVKESK. The CDR3 sequence is 15 residues long. V lost 6 bases, J lost 0 bases, and 15 bases lay in between. The CDR3 DNA reads TGTGCCAGCAGTCCTAGGGAGTGGGTCTCCTACGAGCAGTACTTC. This encodes CASSPREWVSYEQYF.

This clone was detected only once. V gene TRBV7-8 combines with J gene TRBJ2-7, with D uncertain. Germline CDR1 is SGHVS and CDR2 is FQNEAQ. This CDR3 contains 15 residues. Trimming took 1 base from V and 4 from J, leaving 14 bases between them. Here the CDR3 reads CASSLGFQETYEQYF. The CDR3 region has the DNA TGTGCCAGCAGCTTAGGCTTCCAGGAAACATACGAGCAGTACTTC.

There are many counts of this clone. The CDR3 carries no conserved terminal phenylalanine or tryptophan, so it likely arises from a read error. The chain has TRBV19 and TRBJ1-4, with 9 bases identical to TRBD1. Germline assignment: CDR1 LNHDA and CDR2 SQIVND (reference sequence). The CDR3 consists of 15 residues. DNA of the CDR3: TGTGCCAGTAGGGAATTGGACAGGGGCGAGGAAAAGCTGTTTTCT. Protein: CASRELDRGEEKLFS.

This clone was observed a few times. The chain joins TRBV6-1 to TRBJ1-1, with D possibly matching TRBD1 (6 bases). The CDR3 runs to 14 residues. Trimming took off 1 base at V and 5 bases at J, with 11 bases between the two ends. CDR1 and CDR2 from the germline V gene are MNHNS and SASEGT. CDR3 DNA: TGTGCCAGCAGTGAAGGAGGGGGACAAACTGAAGCTTTCTTT. Its protein product is CASSEGGGQTEAFF.